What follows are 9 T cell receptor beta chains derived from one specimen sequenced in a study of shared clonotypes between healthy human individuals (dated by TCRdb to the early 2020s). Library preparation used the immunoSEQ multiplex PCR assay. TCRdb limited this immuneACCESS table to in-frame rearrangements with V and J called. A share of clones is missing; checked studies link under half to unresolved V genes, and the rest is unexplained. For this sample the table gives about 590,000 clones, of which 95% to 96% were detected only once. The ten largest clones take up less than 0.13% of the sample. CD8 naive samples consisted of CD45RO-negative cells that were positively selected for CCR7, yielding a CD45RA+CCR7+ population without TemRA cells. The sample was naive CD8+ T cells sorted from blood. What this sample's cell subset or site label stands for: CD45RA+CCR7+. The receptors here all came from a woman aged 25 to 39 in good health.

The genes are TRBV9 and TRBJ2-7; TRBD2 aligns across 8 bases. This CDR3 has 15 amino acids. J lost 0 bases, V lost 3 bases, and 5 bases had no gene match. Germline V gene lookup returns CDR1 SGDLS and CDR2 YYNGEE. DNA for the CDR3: TGTGCCAGCAGCGGAGAGCGGGGGAGCTCCTACGAGCAGTACTTC. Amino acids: CASSGERGSSYEQYF.

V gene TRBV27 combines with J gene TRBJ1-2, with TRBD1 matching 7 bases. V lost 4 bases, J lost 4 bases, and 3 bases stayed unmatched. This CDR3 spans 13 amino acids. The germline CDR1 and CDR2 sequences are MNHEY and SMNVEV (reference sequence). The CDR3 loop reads CASSSGQFYGYTF. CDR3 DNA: TGTGCCAGCAGTTCGGGACAGTTCTATGGCTACACCTTC.

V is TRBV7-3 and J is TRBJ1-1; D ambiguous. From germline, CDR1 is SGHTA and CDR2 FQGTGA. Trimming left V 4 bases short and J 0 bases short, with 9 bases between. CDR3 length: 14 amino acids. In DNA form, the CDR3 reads TGTGCCAGCAGCTCCACCCCCCTGAACACTGAAGCTTTCTTT. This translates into CASSSTPLNTEAFF.

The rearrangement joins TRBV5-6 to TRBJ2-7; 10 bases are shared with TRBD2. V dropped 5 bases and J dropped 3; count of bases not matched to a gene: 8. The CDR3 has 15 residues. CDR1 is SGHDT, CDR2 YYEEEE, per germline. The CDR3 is CASRPWLAGDYEQYF. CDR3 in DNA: TGTGCCAGCAGGCCGTGGCTAGCGGGAGACTACGAGCAGTACTTC.

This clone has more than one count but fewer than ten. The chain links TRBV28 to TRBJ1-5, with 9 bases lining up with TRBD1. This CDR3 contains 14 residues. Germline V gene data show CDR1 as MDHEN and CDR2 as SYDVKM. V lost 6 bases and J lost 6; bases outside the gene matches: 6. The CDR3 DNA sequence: TGTGCCAGCAGAGGAGGGACAGGGAGTCAGCCCCAGCATTTT. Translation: CASRGGTGSQPQHF. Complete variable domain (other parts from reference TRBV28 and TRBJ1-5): DVKVTQSSRYLVKRTGEKVFLECVQDMDHENMFWYRQDPGLGLRLIYFSYDVKMKEKGDIPEGYSVSREKKERFSLILESASTNQTSMYLCASRGGTGSQPQHFGDGTRLSIL.

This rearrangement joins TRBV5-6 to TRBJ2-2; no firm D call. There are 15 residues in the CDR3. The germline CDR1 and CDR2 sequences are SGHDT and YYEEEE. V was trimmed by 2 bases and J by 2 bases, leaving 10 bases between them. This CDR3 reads CASSFWSDNTGELFF. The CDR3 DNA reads TGTGCCAGCAGCTTTTGGTCAGACAACACCGGGGAGCTGTTTTTT.

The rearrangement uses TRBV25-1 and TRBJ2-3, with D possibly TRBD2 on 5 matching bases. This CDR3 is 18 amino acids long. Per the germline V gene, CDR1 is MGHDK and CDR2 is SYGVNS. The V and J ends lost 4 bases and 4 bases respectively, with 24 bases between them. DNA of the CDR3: TGTGCCAGCAGTGCCCGCCCAGATTTAACCCCGAGGGCAGATACGCAGTATTTT. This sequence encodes CASSARPDLTPRADTQYF.

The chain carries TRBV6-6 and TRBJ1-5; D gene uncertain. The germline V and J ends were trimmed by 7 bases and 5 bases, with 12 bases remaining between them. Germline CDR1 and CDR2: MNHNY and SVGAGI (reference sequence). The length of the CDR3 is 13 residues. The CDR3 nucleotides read TGTGCCAGCACGGAGGGTTTCGATCAGCCCCAGCATTTT. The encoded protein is CASTEGFDQPQHF.

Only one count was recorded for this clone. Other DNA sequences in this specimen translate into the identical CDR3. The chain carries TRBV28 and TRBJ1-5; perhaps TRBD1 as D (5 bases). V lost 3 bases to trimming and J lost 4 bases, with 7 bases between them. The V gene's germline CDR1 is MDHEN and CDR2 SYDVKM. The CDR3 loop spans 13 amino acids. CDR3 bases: TGTGCCAGCAGTTTTGGGGGGAATCAGCCCCAGCATTTT. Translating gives CASSFGGNQPQHF.